This T cell receptor beta chain was sequenced for a study of CD8 T cells in Susac syndrome. A quantity of about 0.45 to 1 ug RNA underwent reverse transcription using random hexamers. Multiplex PCR with immunoSEQ amplified the TCR beta CDR3 across 54 Vbeta and 13 Jbeta. One entry per CDR3 protein results from TCRdb running MiXCR on the immunoSEQ multiplex PCR reads. The top ten clones hold 0.14% to 0.15% of a sample with about 150,000 distinct CDR3 sequences, roughly 96% of them seen once. CD8+ and CD4+ T cells from blood underwent TCR beta sequencing, which was carried out in a high-throughput format. It was treatment-naive patients with stable or active relapsing-remitting disease who made up the multiple sclerosis controls. Study observations and caveats: The TCR sequencing and HLA analysis in the study involved a relatively small number of individuals, as the study acknowledged.

Germline V gene sequence: CDR1 SEHNR, CDR2 FQNEAQ (reference sequence). Trimming cost V 3 bases and J 10 bases, with 10 bases left between them. The CDR3 loop spans 12 amino acids. As for this clonotype: The antigen is unknown.

The chain recombines TRBV7-9 with TRBJ2-1, with a tentative D call TRBD1 (5 bases). This TCR came from a human donor with multiple sclerosis. Sequencing was performed on CD8+ T cells from PBMCs. The CDR3 nucleotides are TGTGCCAGCAGCTTTGGACATGACGAGCAGTTCTTC. Translated, it gives CASSFGHDEQFF.